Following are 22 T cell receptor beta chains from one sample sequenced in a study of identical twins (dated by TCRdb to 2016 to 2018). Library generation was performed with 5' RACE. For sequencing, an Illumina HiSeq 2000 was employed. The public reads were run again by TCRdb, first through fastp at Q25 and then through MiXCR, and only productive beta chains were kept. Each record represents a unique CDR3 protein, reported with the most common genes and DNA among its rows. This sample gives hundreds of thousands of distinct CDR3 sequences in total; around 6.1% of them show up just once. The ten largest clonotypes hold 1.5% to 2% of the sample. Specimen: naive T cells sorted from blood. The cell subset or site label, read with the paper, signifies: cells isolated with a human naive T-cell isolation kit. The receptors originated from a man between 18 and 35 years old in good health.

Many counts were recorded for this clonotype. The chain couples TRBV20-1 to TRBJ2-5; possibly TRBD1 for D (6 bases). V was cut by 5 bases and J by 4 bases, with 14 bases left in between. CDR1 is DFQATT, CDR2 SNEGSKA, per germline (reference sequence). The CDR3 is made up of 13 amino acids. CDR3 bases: TGCAGTGCTCTCAGGACAGCGACAGAGACCCAGTACTTC. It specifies CSALRTATETQYF.

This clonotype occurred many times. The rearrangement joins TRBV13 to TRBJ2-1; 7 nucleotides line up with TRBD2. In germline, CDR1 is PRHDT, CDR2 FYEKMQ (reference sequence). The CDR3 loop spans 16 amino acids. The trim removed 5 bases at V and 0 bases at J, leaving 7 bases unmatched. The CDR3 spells CASSPNGRLSYNEQFF. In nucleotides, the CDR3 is TGTGCCAGCAGCCCGAACGGGAGGCTCTCCTACAATGAGCAGTTCTTC.

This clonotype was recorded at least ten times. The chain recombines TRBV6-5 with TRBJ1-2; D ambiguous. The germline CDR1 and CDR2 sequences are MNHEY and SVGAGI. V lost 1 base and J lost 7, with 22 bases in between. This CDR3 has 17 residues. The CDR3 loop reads CASSYFHPKRARGGYTF. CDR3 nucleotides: TGTGCCAGCAGTTACTTCCACCCGAAGCGGGCTAGAGGTGGCTACACCTTC.

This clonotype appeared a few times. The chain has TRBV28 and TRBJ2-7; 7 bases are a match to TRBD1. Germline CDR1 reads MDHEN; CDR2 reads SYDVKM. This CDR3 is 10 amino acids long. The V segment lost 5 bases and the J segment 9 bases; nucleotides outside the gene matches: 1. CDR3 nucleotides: TGTGCCAGCAGTGGGGACAGGCAGTACTTC. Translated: CASSGDRQYF. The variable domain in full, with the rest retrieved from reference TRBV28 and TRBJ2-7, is DVKVTQSSRYLVKRTGEKVFLECVQDMDHENMFWYRQDPGLGLRLIYFSYDVKMKEKGDIPEGYSVSREKKERFSLILESASTNQTSMYLCASSGDRQYFGPGTRLTVT.

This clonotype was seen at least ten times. The CDR3 spells CASSSTGRTGELFF. The CDR3 coding sequence is TGTGCCAGCAGCTCGACAGGGCGAACCGGGGAGCTGTTTTTT. The chain is built from TRBV7-9 and TRBJ2-2; 7 nucleotides line up with TRBD1. The CDR3 runs 14 residues. Trimming removed 4 bases from V and 5 bases from J; junction bases left unmatched: 4. The V gene's germline CDR1 is SEHNR and CDR2 FQNEAQ (reference sequence).

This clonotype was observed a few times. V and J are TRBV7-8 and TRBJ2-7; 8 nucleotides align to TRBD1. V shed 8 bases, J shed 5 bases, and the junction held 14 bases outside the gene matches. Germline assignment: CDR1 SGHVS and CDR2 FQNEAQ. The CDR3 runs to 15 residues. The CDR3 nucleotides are TGTGCCAGCTCCCAGGGGGCAGGGGACCCCCACGAGCAGTACTTC. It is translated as CASSQGAGDPHEQYF.

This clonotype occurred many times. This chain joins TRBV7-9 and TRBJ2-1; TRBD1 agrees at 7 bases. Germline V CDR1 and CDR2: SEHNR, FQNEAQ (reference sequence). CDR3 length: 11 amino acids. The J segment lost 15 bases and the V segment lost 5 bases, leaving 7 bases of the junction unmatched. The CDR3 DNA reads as TGTGCCAGCAGCCTAAAGGGGGCGGGGTTCTTC. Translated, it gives CASSLKGAGFF.

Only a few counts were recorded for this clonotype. CDR3 coding DNA: TGTGCCAGCAGCCAAGAACATCCAGCGTTCTACAATGAGCAGTTCTTC. Translated: CASSQEHPAFYNEQFF. This chain joins TRBV3-1 and TRBJ2-1; no reliable D call. Germline lookup yields CDR1 LGHDT and CDR2 YNNKEL (reference sequence). V lost 0 bases and J lost 3, with 12 bases in between. CDR3 length: 16 residues.

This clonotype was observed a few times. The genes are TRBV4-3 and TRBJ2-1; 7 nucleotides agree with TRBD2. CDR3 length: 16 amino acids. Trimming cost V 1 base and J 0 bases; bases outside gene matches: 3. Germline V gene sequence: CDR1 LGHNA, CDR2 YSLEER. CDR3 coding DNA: TGCGCCAGCAGCCAAGTCCCTAGCGGCTCCTACAATGAGCAGTTCTTC. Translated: CASSQVPSGSYNEQFF.

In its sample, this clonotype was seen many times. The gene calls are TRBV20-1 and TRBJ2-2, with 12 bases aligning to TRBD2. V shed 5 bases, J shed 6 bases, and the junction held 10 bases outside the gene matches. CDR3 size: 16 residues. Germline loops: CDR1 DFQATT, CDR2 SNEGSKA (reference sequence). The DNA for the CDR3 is TGCAGTGCTCAGACGAAGACTAGCGGGAGACCCGGGGAGCTGTTTTTT. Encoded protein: CSAQTKTSGRPGELFF.

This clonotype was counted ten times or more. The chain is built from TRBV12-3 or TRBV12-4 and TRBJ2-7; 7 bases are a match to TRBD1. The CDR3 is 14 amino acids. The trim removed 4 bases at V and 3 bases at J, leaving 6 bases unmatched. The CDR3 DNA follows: TGTGCCAGCAGTTCCGGGACAGTAGGCTACGAGCAGTACTTC. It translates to CASSSGTVGYEQYF.

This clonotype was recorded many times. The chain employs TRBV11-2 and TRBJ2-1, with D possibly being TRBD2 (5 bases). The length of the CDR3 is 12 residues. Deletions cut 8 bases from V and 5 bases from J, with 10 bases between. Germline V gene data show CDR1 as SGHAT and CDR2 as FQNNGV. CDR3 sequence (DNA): TGTGCCAGCGGCGGGTTAAACAATGAGCAGTTCTTC. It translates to CASGGLNNEQFF.

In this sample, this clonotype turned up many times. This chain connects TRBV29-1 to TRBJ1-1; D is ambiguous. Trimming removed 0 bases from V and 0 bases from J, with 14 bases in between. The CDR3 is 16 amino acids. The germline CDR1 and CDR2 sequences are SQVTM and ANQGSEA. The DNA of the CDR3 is TGCAGCGTTGAAGATTTTAGACAAAGGATGAACACTGAAGCTTTCTTT. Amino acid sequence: CSVEDFRQRMNTEAFF.

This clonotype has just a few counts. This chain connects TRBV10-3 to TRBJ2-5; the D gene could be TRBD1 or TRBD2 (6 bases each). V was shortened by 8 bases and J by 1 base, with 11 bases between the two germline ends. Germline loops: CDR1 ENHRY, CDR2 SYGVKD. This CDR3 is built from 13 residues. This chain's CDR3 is CAIGGTPQETQYF. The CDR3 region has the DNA TGTGCCATCGGAGGGACACCCCAAGAGACCCAGTACTTC.

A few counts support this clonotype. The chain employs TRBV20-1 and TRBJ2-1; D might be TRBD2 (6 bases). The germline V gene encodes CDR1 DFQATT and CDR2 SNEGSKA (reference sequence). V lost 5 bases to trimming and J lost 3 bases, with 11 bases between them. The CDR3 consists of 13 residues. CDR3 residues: CSAGNSGYNEQFF. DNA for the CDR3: TGCAGTGCTGGAAATAGCGGCTACAATGAGCAGTTCTTC.

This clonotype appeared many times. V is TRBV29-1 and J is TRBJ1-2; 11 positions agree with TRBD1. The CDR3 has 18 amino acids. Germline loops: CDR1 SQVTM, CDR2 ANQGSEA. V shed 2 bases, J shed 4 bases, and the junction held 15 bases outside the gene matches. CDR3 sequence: CSVEFFPGQGVRGYGYTF. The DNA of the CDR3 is TGCAGCGTTGAATTTTTTCCGGGACAGGGGGTGAGGGGCTATGGCTACACCTTC.

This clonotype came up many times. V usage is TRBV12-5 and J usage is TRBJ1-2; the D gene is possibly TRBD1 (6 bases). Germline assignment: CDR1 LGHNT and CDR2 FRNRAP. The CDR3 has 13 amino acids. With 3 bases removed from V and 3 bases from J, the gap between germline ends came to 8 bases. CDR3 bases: TGTGCTAGTGGTTTCCAGGGGTACTATGGCTACACCTTC. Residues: CASGFQGYYGYTF.

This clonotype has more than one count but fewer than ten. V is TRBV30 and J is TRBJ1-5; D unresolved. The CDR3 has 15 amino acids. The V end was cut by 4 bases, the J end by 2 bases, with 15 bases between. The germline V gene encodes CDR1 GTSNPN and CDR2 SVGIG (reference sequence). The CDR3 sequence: CAWNPTQVGNQPQHF. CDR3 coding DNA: TGTGCCTGGAACCCCACGCAGGTTGGCAATCAGCCCCAGCATTTT.

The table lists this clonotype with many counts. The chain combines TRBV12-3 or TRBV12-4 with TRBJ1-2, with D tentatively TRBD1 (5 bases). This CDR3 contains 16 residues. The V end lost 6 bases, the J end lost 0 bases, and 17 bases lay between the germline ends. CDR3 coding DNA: TGTGCCAGCAGCCCGGGCGAGGGACTGACTAACTATGGCTACACCTTC. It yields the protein CASSPGEGLTNYGYTF.

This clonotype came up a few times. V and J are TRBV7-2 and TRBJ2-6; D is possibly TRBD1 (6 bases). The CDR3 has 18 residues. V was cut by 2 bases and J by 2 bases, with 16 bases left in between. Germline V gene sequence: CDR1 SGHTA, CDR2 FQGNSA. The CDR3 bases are TGTGCCAGCAGCTTAATTTTGTCAGGGGTACCTGGGGCCAACGTCCTGACTTTC. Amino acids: CASSLILSGVPGANVLTF.

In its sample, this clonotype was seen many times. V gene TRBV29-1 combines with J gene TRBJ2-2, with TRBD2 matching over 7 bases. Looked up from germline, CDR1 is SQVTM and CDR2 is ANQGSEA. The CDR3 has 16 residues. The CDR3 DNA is TGCGGAGCGGGACGCATAGCTTCTGGGAACACCGGGGAGCTGTTTTTT. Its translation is CGAGRIASGNTGELFF.

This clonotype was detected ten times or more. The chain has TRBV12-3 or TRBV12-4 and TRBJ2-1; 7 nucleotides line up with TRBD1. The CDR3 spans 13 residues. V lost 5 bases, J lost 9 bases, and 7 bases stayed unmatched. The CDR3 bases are TGTGCCAGCAGTGCCCAACACAGGGGTGAGCAGTTCTTC. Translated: CASSAQHRGEQFF.